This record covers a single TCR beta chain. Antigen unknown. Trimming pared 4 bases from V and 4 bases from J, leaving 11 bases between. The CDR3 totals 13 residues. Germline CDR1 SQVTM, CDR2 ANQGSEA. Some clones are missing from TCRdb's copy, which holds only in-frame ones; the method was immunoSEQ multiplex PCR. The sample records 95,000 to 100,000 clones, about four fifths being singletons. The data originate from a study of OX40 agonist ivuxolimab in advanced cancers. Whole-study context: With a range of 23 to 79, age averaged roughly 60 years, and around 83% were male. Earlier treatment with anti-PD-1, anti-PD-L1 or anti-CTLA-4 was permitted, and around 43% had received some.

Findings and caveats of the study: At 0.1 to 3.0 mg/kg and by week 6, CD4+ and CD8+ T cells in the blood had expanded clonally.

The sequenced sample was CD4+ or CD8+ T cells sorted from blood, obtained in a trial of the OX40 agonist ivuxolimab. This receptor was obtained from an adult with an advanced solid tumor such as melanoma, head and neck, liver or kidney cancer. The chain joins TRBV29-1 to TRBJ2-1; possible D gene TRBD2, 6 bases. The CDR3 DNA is TGCAGCGTTGTGGCGGGGAATTACAATGAGCAGTTCTTC. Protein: CSVVAGNYNEQFF.